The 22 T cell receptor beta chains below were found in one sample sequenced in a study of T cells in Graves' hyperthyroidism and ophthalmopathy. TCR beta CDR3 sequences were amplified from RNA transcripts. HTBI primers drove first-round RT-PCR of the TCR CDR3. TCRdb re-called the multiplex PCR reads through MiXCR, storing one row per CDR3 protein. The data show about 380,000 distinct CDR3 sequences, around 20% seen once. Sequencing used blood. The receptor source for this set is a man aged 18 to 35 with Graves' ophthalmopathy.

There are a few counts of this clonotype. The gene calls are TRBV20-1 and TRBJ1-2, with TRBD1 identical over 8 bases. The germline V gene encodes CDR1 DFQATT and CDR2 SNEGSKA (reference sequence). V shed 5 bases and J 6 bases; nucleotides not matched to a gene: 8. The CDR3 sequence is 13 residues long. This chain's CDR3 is CSADGTGWDGYTF. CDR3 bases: TGCAGTGCTGACGGGACAGGCTGGGATGGCTACACCTTC.

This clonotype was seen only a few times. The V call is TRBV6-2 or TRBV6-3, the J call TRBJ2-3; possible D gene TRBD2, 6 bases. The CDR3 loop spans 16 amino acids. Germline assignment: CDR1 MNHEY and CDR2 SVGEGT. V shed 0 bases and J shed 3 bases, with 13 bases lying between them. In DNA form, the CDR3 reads TGTGCCAGCAGTTACTCGACCGGGGGAGGAACAGATACGCAGTATTTT. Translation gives CASSYSTGGGTDTQYF.

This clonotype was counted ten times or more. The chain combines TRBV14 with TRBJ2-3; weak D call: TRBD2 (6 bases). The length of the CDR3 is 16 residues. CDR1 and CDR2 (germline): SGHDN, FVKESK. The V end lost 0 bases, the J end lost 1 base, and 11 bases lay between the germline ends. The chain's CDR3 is CASSQERGYGTDTQYF. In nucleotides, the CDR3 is TGTGCCAGCAGCCAAGAACGGGGGTATGGCACAGATACGCAGTATTTT. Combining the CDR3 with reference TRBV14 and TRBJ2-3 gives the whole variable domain EAGVTQFPSHSVIEKGQTVTLRCDPISGHDNLYWYRRVMGKEIKFLLHFVKESKQDESGMPNNRFLAERTGGTYSTLKVQPAELEDSGVYFCASSQERGYGTDTQYFGPGTRLTVL.

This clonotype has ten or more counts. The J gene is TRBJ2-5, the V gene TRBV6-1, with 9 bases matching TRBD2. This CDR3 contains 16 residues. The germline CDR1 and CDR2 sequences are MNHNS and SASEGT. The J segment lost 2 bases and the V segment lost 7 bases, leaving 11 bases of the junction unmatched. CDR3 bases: TGTGCCAGCAAGTGGCGGGGGGGCCGGGAGCAAGAGACCCAGTACTTC. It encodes CASKWRGGREQETQYF.

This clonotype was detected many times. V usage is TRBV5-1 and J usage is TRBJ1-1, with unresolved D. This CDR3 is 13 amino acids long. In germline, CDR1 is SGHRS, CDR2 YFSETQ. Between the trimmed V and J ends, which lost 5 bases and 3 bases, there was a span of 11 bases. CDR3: CASRIDSYTEAFF. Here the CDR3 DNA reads TGCGCCAGCAGAATCGACTCTTACACTGAAGCTTTCTTT.

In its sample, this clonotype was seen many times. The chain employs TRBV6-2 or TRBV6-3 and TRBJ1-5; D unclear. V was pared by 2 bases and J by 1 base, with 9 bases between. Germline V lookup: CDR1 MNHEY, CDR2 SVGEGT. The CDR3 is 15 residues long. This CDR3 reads CASSYNGRSNQPQHF. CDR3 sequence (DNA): TGTGCCAGCAGTTACAACGGCAGAAGCAATCAGCCCCAGCATTTT.

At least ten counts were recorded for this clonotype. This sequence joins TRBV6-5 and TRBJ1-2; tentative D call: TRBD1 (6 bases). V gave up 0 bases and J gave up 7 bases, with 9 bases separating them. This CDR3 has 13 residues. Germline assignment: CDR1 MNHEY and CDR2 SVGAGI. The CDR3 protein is CASSYSRGAGYTF. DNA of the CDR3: TGTGCCAGCAGTTACTCCCGGGGGGCTGGCTACACCTTC.

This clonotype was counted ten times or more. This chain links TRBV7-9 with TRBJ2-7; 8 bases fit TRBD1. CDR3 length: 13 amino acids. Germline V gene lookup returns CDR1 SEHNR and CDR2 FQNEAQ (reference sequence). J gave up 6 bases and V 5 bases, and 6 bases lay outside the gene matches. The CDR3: CASSPTGEIEQYF. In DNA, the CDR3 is TGTGCCAGCAGCCCGACAGGGGAAATCGAGCAGTACTTC. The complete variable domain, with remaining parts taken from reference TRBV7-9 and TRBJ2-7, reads DTGVSQNPRHKITKRGQNVTFRCDPISEHNRLYWYRQTLGQGPEFLTYFQNEAQLEKSRLLSDRFSAERPKGSFSTLEIQRTEQGDSAMYLCASSPTGEIEQYFGPGTRLTVT.

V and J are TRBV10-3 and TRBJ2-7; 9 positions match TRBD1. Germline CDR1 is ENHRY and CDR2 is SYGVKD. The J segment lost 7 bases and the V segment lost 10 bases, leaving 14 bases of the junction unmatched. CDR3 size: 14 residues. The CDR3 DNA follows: TGTGCCACGTCAGTGAGGGGACAGGGAGGGGAGCAGTACTTC. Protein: CATSVRGQGGEQYF.

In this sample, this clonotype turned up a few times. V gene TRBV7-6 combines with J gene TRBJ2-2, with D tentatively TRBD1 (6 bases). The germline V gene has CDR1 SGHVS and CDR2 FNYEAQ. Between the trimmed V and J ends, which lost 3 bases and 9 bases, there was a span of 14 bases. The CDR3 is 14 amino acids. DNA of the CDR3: TGTGCCAGCAGCTTGACAGGAAATTTTCGGGAGCTGTTTTTT. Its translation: CASSLTGNFRELFF.

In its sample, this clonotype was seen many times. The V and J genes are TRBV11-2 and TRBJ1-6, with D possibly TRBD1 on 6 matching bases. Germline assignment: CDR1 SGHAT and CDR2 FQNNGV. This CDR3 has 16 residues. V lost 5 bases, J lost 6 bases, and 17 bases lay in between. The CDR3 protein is CASSPGRGKSNSPLHF. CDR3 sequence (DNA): TGTGCCAGCAGCCCAGGCAGGGGCAAAAGTAATTCACCCCTCCACTTT.

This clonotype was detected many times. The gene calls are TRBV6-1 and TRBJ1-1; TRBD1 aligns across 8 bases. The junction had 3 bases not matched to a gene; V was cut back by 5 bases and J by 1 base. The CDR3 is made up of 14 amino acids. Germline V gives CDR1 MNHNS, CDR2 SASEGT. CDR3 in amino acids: CASSFDRGNTEAFF. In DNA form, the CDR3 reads TGTGCCAGCAGTTTCGACAGGGGGAACACTGAAGCTTTCTTT.

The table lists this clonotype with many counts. The CDR3 sequence is CASSLESRNTEAFF. CDR3 bases: TGTGCCAGCAGCTTAGAGTCACGTAACACTGAAGCTTTCTTT. The chain combines TRBV7-9 with TRBJ1-1; D unresolved. Trimming pared 1 base from V and 2 bases from J, leaving 8 bases between. CDR1 is SEHNR, CDR2 FQNEAQ, per germline (reference sequence). The CDR3 has 14 amino acids.

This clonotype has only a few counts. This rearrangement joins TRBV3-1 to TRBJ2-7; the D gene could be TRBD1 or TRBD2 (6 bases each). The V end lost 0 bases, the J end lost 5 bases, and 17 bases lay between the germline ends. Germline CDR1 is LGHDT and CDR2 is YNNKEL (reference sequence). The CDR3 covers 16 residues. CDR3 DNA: TGTGCCAGCAGCCAAGATCGAAGAGGGGGGTGGAACGAGCAGTACTTC. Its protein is CASSQDRRGGWNEQYF.

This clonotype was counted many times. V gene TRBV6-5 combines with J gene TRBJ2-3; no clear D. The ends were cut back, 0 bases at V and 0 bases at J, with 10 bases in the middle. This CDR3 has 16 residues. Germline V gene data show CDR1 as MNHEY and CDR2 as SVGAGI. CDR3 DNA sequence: TGTGCCAGCAGTTACTCGATTTTACGGAGCACAGATACGCAGTATTTT. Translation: CASSYSILRSTDTQYF.

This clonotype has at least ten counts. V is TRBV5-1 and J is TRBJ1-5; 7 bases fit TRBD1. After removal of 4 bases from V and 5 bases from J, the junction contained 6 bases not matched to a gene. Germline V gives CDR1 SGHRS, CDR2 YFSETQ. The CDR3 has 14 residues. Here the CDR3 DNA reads TGCGCCAGCAGCCTCGAAGGGGGCGATCAGCCCCAGCATTTT. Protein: CASSLEGGDQPQHF.

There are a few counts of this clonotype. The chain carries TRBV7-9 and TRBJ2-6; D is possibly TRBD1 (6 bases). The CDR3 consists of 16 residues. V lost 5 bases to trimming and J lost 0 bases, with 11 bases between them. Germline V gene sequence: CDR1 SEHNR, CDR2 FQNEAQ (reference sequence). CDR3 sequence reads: CASSRTRGSGANVLTF. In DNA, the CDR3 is TGTGCCAGCAGCCGGACCAGGGGCTCTGGGGCCAACGTCCTGACTTTC.

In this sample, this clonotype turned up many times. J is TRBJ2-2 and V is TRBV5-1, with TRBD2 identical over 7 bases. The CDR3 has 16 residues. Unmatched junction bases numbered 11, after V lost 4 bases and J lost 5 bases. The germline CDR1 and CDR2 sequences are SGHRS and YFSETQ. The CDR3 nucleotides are TGCGCCAGCAGCGTAGGCCCTAGCGGACCGACCGGGGAGCTGTTTTTT. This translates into CASSVGPSGPTGELFF. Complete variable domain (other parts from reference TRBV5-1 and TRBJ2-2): KAGVTQTPRYLIKTRGQQVTLSCSPISGHRSVSWYQQTPGQGLQFLFEYFSETQRNKGNFPGRFSGRQFSNSRSEMNVSTLELGDSALYLCASSVGPSGPTGELFFGEGSRLTVL.

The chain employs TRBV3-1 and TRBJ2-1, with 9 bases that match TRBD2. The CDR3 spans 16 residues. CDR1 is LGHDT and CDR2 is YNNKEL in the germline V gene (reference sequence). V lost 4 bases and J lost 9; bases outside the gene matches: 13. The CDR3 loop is CASSLSHLAGVGEQFF. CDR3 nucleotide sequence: TGTGCCAGCAGCCTATCCCATTTAGCGGGAGTGGGTGAGCAGTTCTTC.

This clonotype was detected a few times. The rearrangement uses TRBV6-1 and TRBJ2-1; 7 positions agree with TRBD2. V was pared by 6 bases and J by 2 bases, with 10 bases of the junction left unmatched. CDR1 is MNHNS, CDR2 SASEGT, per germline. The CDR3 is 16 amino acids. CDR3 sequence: CASRRGASGTYNEQFF. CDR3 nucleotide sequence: TGTGCCAGCAGGAGAGGGGCTAGCGGAACCTACAATGAGCAGTTCTTC.

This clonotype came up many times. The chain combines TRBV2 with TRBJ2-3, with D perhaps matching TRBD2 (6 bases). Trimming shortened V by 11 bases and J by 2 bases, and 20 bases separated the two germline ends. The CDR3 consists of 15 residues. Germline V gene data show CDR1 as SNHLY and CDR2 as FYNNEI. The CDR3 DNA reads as TGTGCCGGGGAAACTACTAGCACGAACACAGATACGCAGTATTTT. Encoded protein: CAGETTSTNTDTQYF.

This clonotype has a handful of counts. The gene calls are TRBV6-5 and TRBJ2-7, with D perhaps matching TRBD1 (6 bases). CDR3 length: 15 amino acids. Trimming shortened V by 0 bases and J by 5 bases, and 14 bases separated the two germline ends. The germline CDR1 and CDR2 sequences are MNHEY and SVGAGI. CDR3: CASSYSITGSNEQYF. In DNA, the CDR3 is TGTGCCAGCAGTTACTCGATAACAGGGTCCAACGAGCAGTACTTC.